This T cell receptor beta chain was documented in a study of shared clonotypes between healthy human individuals. Assay: immunoSEQ multiplex PCR; the TCRdb copy retains only in-frame clones and omits some. The data hold about 710,000 clones, with 72% observed a single time. The ends were cut back, 4 bases at V and 7 bases at J, with 10 bases in the middle. This CDR3 contains 13 residues. Germline loops: CDR1 MNHNY, CDR2 SVGAGI (reference sequence). This clone was detected a few times. The chain uses TRBV6-6 and TRBJ2-2; D may be TRBD1 (6 bases). This sequence was found in a woman under 40 in good health. Material for sequencing was memory CD4+ T cells sorted from blood. The subset is: CD45RA-negative fraction. The DNA of the CDR3 is TGTGCCAGCAGTTCCAACAGGGTCGGGGAGCTGTTTTTT. This sequence encodes CASSSNRVGELFF.